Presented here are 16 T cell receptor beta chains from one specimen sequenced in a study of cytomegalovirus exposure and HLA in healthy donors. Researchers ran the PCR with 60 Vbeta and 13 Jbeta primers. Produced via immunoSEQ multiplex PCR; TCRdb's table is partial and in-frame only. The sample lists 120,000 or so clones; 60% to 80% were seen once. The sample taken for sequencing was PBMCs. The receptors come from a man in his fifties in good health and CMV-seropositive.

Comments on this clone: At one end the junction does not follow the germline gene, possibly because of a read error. CDR3 protein: CASNYSRQRQETQYF. CDR3 nucleotide sequence: TGTGCCAGCAATTACTCGCGCCAGCGACAAGAGACCCAGTACTTC. V usage is TRBV6-6 and J usage is TRBJ2-5; no reliable D call. CDR3 size: 15 residues. Germline values: CDR1 MNHNY, CDR2 SVGAGI (reference sequence).

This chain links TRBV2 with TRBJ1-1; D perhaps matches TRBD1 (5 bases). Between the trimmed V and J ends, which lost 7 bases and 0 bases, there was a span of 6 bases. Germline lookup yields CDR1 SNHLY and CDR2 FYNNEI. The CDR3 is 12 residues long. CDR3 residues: CASNRLNTEAFF. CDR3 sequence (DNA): TGTGCCAGCAACAGGTTGAACACTGAAGCTTTCTTT.

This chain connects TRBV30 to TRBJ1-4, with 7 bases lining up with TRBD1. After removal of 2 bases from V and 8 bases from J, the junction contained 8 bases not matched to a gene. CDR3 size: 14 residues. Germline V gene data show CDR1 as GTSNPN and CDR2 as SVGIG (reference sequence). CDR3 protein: CAWSSHRGGEKLFF. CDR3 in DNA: TGTGCCTGGAGTTCCCACAGGGGCGGGGAAAAACTGTTTTTT.

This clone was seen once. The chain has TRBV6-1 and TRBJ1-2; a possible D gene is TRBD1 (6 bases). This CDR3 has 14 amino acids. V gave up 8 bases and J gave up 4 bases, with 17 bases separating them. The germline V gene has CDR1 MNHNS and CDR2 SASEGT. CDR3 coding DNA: TGTGCCAGCGGCCTACAGGGCACAGCCTATGGCTACACCTTC. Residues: CASGLQGTAYGYTF.

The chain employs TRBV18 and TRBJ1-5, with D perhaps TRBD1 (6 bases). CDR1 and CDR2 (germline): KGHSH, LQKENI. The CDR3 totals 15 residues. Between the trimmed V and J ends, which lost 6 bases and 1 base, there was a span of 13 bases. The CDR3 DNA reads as TGTGCCAGCTCCCTGCAGGACAGCAGCAATCAGCCCCAGCATTTT. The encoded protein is CASSLQDSSNQPQHF. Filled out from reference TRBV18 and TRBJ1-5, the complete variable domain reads NAGVMQNPRHLVRRRGQEARLRCSPMKGHSHVYWYRQLPEEGLKFMVYLQKENIIDESGMPKERFSAEFPKEGPSILRIQQVVRGDSAAYFCASSLQDSSNQPQHFGDGTRLSIL.

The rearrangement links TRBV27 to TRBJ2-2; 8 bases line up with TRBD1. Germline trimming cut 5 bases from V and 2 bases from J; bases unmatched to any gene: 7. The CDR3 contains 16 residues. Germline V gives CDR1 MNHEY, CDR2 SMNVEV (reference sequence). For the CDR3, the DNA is TGTGCCAGCAGTCTCCGAGGACAGGGTAACACCGGGGAGCTGTTTTTT. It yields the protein CASSLRGQGNTGELFF.

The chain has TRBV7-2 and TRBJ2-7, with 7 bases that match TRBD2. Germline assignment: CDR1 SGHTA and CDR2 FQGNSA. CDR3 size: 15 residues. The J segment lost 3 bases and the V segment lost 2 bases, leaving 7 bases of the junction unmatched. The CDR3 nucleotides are TGTGCCAGCAGCTTAAGGTTTCCGGGGGGCTACGAGCAGTACTTC. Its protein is CASSLRFPGGYEQYF.

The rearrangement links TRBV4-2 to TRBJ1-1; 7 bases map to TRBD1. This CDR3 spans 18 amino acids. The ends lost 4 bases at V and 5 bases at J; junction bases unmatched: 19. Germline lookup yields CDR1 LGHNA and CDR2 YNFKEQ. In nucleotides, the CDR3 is TGTGCCAGCAGCCCCCGTTCAACATCAGCCACAGGGGAGACTGAAGCTTTCTTT. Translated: CASSPRSTSATGETEAFF.

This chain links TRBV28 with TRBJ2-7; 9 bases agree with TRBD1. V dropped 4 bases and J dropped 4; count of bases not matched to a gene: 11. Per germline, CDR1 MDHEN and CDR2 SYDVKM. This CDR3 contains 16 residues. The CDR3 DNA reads TGTGCCAGCAGTTCTCGCTTGGGACAGGGTTTGTACGAGCAGTACTTC. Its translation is CASSSRLGQGLYEQYF.

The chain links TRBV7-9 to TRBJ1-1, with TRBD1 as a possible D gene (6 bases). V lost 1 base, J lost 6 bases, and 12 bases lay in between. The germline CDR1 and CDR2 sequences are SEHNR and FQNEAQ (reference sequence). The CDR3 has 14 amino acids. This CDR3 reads CASSLEGPGAEAFF. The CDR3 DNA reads TGTGCCAGCAGCTTAGAGGGTCCAGGGGCTGAAGCTTTCTTT.

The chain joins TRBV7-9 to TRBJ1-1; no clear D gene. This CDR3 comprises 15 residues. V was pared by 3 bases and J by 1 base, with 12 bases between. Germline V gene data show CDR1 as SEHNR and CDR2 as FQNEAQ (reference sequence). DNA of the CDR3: TGTGCCAGCAGCTTTAGGCGGCCGGGGAACACTGAAGCTTTCTTT. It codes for CASSFRRPGNTEAFF.

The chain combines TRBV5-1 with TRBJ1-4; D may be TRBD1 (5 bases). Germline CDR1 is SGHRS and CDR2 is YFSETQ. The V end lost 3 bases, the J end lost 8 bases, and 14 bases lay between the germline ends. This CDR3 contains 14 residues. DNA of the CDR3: TGCGCCAGCAGCTGGGGCGGTTCTGGGGAAAAACTGTTTTTT. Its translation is CASSWGGSGEKLFF.

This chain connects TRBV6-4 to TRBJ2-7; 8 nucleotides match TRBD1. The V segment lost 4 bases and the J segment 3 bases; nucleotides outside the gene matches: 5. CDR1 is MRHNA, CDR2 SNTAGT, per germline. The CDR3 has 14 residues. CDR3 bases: TGTGCCAGCAGTGGCCCCGACAGGGGCTACGAGCAGTACTTC. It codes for CASSGPDRGYEQYF.

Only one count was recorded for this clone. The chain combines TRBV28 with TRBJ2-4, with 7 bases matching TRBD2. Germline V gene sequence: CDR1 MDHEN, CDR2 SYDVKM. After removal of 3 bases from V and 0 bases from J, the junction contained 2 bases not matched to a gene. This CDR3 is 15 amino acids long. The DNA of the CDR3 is TGTGCCAGCAGTTTGGCGGGGGAAGCCAAAAACATTCAGTACTTC. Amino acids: CASSLAGEAKNIQYF.

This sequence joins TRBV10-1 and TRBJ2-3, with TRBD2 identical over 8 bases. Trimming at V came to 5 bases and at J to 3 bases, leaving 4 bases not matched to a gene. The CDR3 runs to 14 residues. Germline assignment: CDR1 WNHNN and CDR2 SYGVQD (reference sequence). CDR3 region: CASSSGGLTDTQYF. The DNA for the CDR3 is TGCGCCAGCAGTAGCGGGGGCCTTACAGATACGCAGTATTTT.

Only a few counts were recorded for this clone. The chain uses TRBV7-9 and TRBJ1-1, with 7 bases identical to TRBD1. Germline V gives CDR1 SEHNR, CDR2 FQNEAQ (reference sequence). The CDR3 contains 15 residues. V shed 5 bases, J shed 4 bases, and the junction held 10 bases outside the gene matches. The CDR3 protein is CASSPMTGRGTEAFF. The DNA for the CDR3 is TGTGCCAGCAGCCCAATGACAGGGCGTGGCACTGAAGCTTTCTTT.